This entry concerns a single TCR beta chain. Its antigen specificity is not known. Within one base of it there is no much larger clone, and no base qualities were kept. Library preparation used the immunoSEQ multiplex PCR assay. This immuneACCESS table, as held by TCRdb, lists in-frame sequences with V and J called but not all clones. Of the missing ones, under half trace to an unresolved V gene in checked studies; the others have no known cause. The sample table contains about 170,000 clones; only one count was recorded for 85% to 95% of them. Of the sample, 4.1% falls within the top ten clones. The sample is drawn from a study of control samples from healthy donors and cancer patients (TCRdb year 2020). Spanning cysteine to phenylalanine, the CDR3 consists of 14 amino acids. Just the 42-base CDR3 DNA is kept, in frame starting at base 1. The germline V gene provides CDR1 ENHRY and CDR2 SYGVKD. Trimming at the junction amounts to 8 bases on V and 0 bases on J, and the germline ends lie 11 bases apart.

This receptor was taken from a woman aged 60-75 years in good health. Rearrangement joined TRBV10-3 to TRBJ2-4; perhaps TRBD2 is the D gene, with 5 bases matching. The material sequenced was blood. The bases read TGTGCCATCGGGGAGACGGTAGCCAAAAACATTCAGTACTTC. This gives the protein CAIGETVAKNIQYF.